Ten or more counts support the clone carrying this T cell receptor (beta chain). At residue 9, the translated DNA and the protein in TCRdb do not agree; the protein given here is derived from the DNA. The germline and genes are mouse ones. The CDR3 extends 3 residues past the end of the read, so its final part is completed from the germline J gene. The record originates from a study of CD8+ T cells in alopecia areata. Sequencing templates came from extracted RNA that was reverse transcribed into cDNA. The protocol was immunoSEQ multiplex PCR, while the TCRdb copy is restricted to in-frame clones and leaves out a portion. The table lists about 110,000 clones, with no singletons. The germline V gene encodes CDR1 NNHDY and CDR2 SYVADS. Between the trimmed V and J ends, which lost 4 bases and 11 bases, there was a span of 10 bases. The CDR3 sequence is 12 residues long.

The rearrangement links TRBV13-3 to TRBJ1-6; tentative D call: TRBD1 (5 bases). TRBJ1-6 is identified as an open reading frame with a role that is uncertain. The TCR was taken from a C3H/HeJ mouse with alopecia areata. Strain haplotype at MHC: H2-k. Sequenced input: lesional skin. The DNA read from the CDR3 is TGTGCCAGCAGTCCCGGGACTACGCCC. Translation: CASSPGTTP. The whole CDR3 is CASSPGTTPLYF.